This T cell receptor (beta chain) was recovered during a study of T cells in Graves' hyperthyroidism and ophthalmopathy (dated by TCRdb to about 2019). Background on the whole study: Peripheral blood was sampled at the time of initial diagnosis, prior to any treatment. The paper describes TCR Vbeta CDR3 sequencing of around 130 peripheral blood samples, made up of 40 to 45 ophthalmopathy patients, some 80 hyperthyroidism patients and roughly 17 progressor patients. Prospective prediction of ophthalmopathy was tested in an independent validation cohort consisting of 18 to 20 hyperthyroidism patients and approximately 16 patients who later progressed to ophthalmopathy. The 100 discovery patients were divided at random into training and test sets in a 7:3 ratio. TCR V-J signatures able to tell the groups apart were searched for in a discovery cohort of 100 patients, of whom around 43 had Graves' ophthalmopathy and 55 to 60 had stable Graves' hyperthyroidism. The study also compared thyroid tissue and blood T-cell repertoires from roughly six Graves' hyperthyroidism patients. Following sampling, methimazole starting at 30 mg daily was given to hyperthyroidism patients, and high-dose intravenous methylprednisolone was given to ophthalmopathy patients.

Many counts were recorded for this clonotype. Its recognized antigen is unknown. No base quality values were provided; no much bigger clone lies one nucleotide off. The TCR beta CDR3 regions were amplified from RNA transcripts. For the first round of RT-PCR on the TCR CDR3, the HTBI primer set was used together with the Qiagen OneStep RT-PCR kit. Libraries were constructed in a second round of multiplex PCR, after which size selection and purification were performed. Sequencing of the libraries was done on an Illumina HiSeq2000 using paired-end 100 bp reads. Concerning the study's data processing: SOAPnuke was used to process the raw data, with reads discarded if the reads contained adapters or uncalled bases, had a mean Phred below 15, or lacked an exact constant-primer or identifier match. High-quality paired reads were merged using COPE v1.2.5, and each unique nucleotide sequence was defined as a clonotype. Clonotypes were aligned to IMGT TRBV, TRBD and TRBJ reference segments using MiTCR v1.1. The analysis included only V-J combinations with a frequency above 0.0001, which together covered around 99% of the repertoires. The TCS score was defined as the ratio of F50 (clonal expansion) to E x V (chaos), calculated using BLOSUM62-based TCRdist between CDR3 peptides within each V-J. Welch's t-statistics and random forest reduced fewer than 550 V-J features to 10 to 15, which were used in a naive Bayes classifier (R e1071). In-frame beta chains were kept once TCRdb had trimmed the public reads at Q25 with fastp and called clones with MiXCR. Identical CDR3 protein sequences are pooled into one entry, listed with their most common genes and DNA. These V and J calls rely on TCRdb rather than the paper's analysis. In this sample the table shows more than 450,000 distinct CDR3 sequences, 13% to 15% of which occur a single time. The ten biggest clones cover approximately 14% of the sample.

Trimming removed 3 bases from V and 3 bases from J; the gene matches leave 6 bases unexplained. CDR1 is given as KGHSH and CDR2 as LQKENI, both from the germline V gene. From the cysteine up to the phenylalanine, the CDR3 has a length of 15 residues. Of the read, only the CDR3 DNA is kept; its 45 bases are in frame from base 1. A patient counted as having stable Graves' hyperthyroidism if no progression to ophthalmopathy occurred over 18 months of follow-up. The hyperthyroidism patients were between 18 and 65 years old and newly diagnosed, with a disease duration of less than 2 months. Patients with uncontrolled infections, other autoimmune diseases, pregnancy or lactation were excluded. Clinical symptoms, serum thyroxine and TRAb, thyroid ultrasound, and orbital computed tomography formed the basis for the diagnoses. PBMCs were isolated from about 9.1 ml of fresh peripheral blood by Ficoll-Paque density gradient centrifugation. Total RNA was extracted using Trizol reagent, and RNA quality was assessed on an Agilent 2100 Bioanalyzer.

The study at large found these results: In cross-validation, a model built on a 13 V-J signature told ophthalmopathy apart from stable hyperthyroidism with over 85% sensitivity and roughly 83% specificity, and in testing the same model reached 80%/75%. Most expanded thyroid clonotypes (frequency above 0.001) were also detected in blood, a finding suggesting that blood repertoires may reflect thyroid immune responses. In validation, progression to ophthalmopathy was predicted by the model with around 70% sensitivity and 72% to 85% specificity, a median of around 5.9 months before onset. Sample size was not statistically predetermined, and blinding of investigators to group allocation was not performed.

Sequencing input: blood. The sequence was collected from a woman in her thirties or forties with Graves' hyperthyroidism. The chain was built from TRBV18 and TRBJ2-3, with TRBD2 identical over 7 junction bases. The nucleotide sequence reads as follows: TGTGCCAGCTCACCGGCTAGCGGCCAGACAGATACGCAGTATTTT. It codes for CASSPASGQTDTQYF.